The 18 T cell receptor beta chains reported below all come from one sample, sequenced in a study of T cells in Graves' hyperthyroidism and ophthalmopathy. TCR beta CDR3 region amplification was performed from RNA transcripts. With the HTBI primer set, the TCR CDR3 went through a first round of RT-PCR. TCRdb re-derived calls from the multiplex PCR reads in MiXCR, one entry per CDR3 protein. The repertoire holds 250,000 to 300,000 distinct CDR3 sequences, with about 14% as singletons. Source material: blood. The source is a woman younger than 45 with Graves' hyperthyroidism that later progressed to Graves' ophthalmopathy.

This clonotype was counted ten times or more. The CDR3 here is CASTWGREGYGYTF. DNA for the CDR3: TGTGCCAGCACCTGGGGCAGGGAGGGGTATGGCTACACCTTC. V is TRBV5-6 and J is TRBJ1-2; a weak D match, TRBD1 (5 bases). V shed 6 bases and J shed 5 bases, with 17 bases lying between them. The CDR3 consists of 14 residues. Germline V gives CDR1 SGHDT, CDR2 YYEEEE.

In this sample, this clonotype turned up many times. V usage is TRBV28 and J usage is TRBJ1-2, with D uncertain. Germline values: CDR1 MDHEN, CDR2 SYDVKM. CDR3 length: 9 residues. Trimming pared 8 bases from V and 6 bases from J, leaving 4 bases between. This CDR3 is CASPDGYTF. CDR3 sequence (DNA): TGTGCCAGCCCCGATGGCTACACCTTC.

This clonotype was counted ten times or more. This sequence joins TRBV19 and TRBJ1-2; 7 bases map to TRBD1. V lost 3 bases, J lost 5 bases, and 9 bases stayed unmatched. The CDR3 is made up of 15 amino acids. Looked up from germline, CDR1 is LNHDA and CDR2 is SQIVND (reference sequence). Here the CDR3 reads CASSIVHGTDYGYTF. The CDR3 coding sequence is TGTGCCAGTAGTATTGTACACGGGACAGATTATGGCTACACCTTC.

The chain couples TRBV4-3 to TRBJ1-4; 9 positions agree with TRBD1. CDR3 size: 15 residues. CDR1 is LGHNA, CDR2 YSLEER, per germline. The trim removed 4 bases at V and 6 bases at J, leaving 6 bases unmatched. The CDR3 nucleotides read TGCGCCAGCAGCCGCTACAGGGGGCTTGATGAAAAACTGTTTTTT. Its translation is CASSRYRGLDEKLFF.

This clonotype was seen ten or more times. The gene calls are TRBV12-3 or TRBV12-4 and TRBJ2-3; D is unclear. The CDR3 length is 15 residues. V was pared by 8 bases and J by 2 bases, with 17 bases between. CDR3 sequence: CASLPSYVLTDTQYF. The CDR3 nucleotides read TGTGCCAGCTTGCCGTCCTATGTTCTCACAGATACGCAGTATTTT.

This clonotype has a count of ten or more. V and J are TRBV6-5 and TRBJ2-7; possibly TRBD2 for D (6 bases). The CDR3 totals 15 residues. Trimming stripped 3 bases from V and 3 bases from J, with 15 bases between. The germline gives CDR1 MNHEY, CDR2 SVGAGI. In nucleotides, the CDR3 is TGTGCCAGCAGTTATGATGGGGCGGGGCTCTACGAGCAGTACTTC. Its protein is CASSYDGAGLYEQYF.

V is TRBV5-1 and J is TRBJ1-5; D is uncertain. Trimming shortened V by 0 bases and J by 4 bases, and 11 bases separated the two germline ends. The germline gives CDR1 SGHRS, CDR2 YFSETQ. The CDR3 runs 15 residues. The CDR3 sequence is CASSLAPDGNQPQHF. As DNA, the CDR3 is TGCGCCAGCAGCTTGGCCCCCGACGGGAATCAGCCCCAGCATTTT. Drawing the rest from reference TRBV5-1 and TRBJ1-5, the complete variable domain is KAGVTQTPRYLIKTRGQQVTLSCSPISGHRSVSWYQQTPGQGLQFLFEYFSETQRNKGNFPGRFSGRQFSNSRSEMNVSTLELGDSALYLCASSLAPDGNQPQHFGDGTRLSIL.

This clonotype has at least ten counts. The chain couples TRBV7-9 to TRBJ2-7; 7 nucleotides align to TRBD1. Per germline, CDR1 SEHNR and CDR2 FQNEAQ (reference sequence). V was clipped by 5 bases and J by 2 bases; unmatched bases: 9. This CDR3 has 15 residues. CDR3 residues: CASSTKGGSPYEQYF. CDR3 coding DNA: TGTGCCAGCAGCACTAAAGGGGGCAGCCCCTACGAGCAGTACTTC.

This clonotype was recorded many times. The V call is TRBV6-2 or TRBV6-3, the J call TRBJ2-1; 8 bases line up with TRBD2. The CDR3 is 14 residues long. V lost 6 bases and J lost 10; bases outside the gene matches: 11. Germline V CDR1 and CDR2: MNHEY, SVGEGT. The CDR3 DNA is TGTGCCAGCAGAAGACTAGCGTCCCTAAGGGAGCAGTTCTTC. Translated: CASRRLASLREQFF.

This clonotype was recorded at least ten times. The V and J genes are TRBV6-1 and TRBJ2-5; 10 nucleotides align to TRBD2. The germline gives CDR1 MNHNS, CDR2 SASEGT. V shed 6 bases, J shed 0 bases, and the junction held 13 bases outside the gene matches. The CDR3 loop spans 18 amino acids. The CDR3 loop reads CASRSGGGGPFDQETQYF. CDR3 sequence (DNA): TGTGCCAGCAGAAGCGGGGGGGGAGGGCCTTTTGACCAAGAGACCCAGTACTTC.

Details on this clonotype: A much larger clone lies one base from this, so it may be a read error. V usage is TRBV28 and J usage is TRBJ1-6, with no clear D. The ends were cut back, 8 bases at V and 1 base at J, with 12 bases in the middle. This CDR3 has 15 amino acids. Per germline, CDR1 MDHEN and CDR2 SYDVKM. CDR3 coding DNA: TGTGCCAGCGGCTACATGGGGTCCTATAATTCACCCCTCCACTTT. Its protein product is CASGYMGSYNSPLHF.

Many counts were recorded for this clonotype. One junction end does not reproduce the germline sequence, and a read error may be involved. V gene TRBV6-2 or TRBV6-3 combines with J gene TRBJ2-7; the D gene could be TRBD1 or TRBD2 (5 bases each). CDR3 size: 14 residues. From germline, CDR1 is MNHEY and CDR2 SVGEGT. The CDR3 DNA follows: TGTGCCAGCACCAGCGACGGGACGCCCTATGAGCAGTACTTC. Amino acids: CASTSDGTPYEQYF.

This clonotype was recorded many times. CDR3 sequence: CASSFPLAGVDTQYF. CDR3 DNA sequence: TGTGCCAGCAGTTTCCCGCTAGCGGGAGTTGATACGCAGTATTTT. The chain has TRBV28 and TRBJ2-3; 10 bases are a match to TRBD2. Germline-derived CDR1 and CDR2 are MDHEN and SYDVKM. The junction had 6 bases not matched to a gene; V was cut back by 3 bases and J by 6 bases. The CDR3 is made up of 15 amino acids.

V gene TRBV6-2 or TRBV6-3 combines with J gene TRBJ2-5; perhaps D is TRBD1 or TRBD2 (6 bases each). The CDR3 is 15 amino acids. V gave up 6 bases and J gave up 13 bases, with 27 bases separating them. Germline-derived CDR1 and CDR2 are MNHEY and SVGEGT. CDR3 loop: CASSPGDSGHPLGYF. The CDR3 region has the DNA TGTGCCAGCAGCCCGGGGGATTCGGGACACCCTCTGGGGTACTTC.

This rearrangement joins TRBV19 to TRBJ2-1; possibly TRBD2 for D (6 bases). The CDR3 length is 11 residues. CDR1 is LNHDA, CDR2 SQIVND, per germline (reference sequence). Trimming shortened V by 11 bases and J by 5 bases, and 10 bases separated the two germline ends. CDR3 region: CAAPGDNEQFF. DNA for the CDR3: TGTGCCGCTCCGGGGGACAATGAGCAGTTCTTC.

This clonotype was counted ten times or more. This sequence joins TRBV3-1 and TRBJ1-3; 7 nucleotides agree with TRBD1. Trimming cost V 3 bases and J 0 bases; bases outside gene matches: 11. CDR1 LGHDT and CDR2 YNNKEL come from the germline V gene (reference sequence). This CDR3 has 18 residues. The CDR3 sequence is CASSQVLPGQFSGNTIYF. The CDR3 DNA follows: TGTGCCAGCAGCCAGGTTCTCCCGGGACAGTTCTCTGGAAACACCATATATTTT.

This clonotype came up many times. The gene calls are TRBV5-1 and TRBJ1-1; D gene ambiguous. V was cut by 4 bases and J by 1 base, with 14 bases left in between. Germline V lookup: CDR1 SGHRS, CDR2 YFSETQ. This CDR3 has 15 amino acids. CDR3 region: CASSPPLGSNTEAFF. The CDR3 bases are TGCGCCAGCAGCCCCCCCTTGGGATCGAACACTGAAGCTTTCTTT.

In its sample, this clonotype was seen many times. The chain employs TRBV3-1 and TRBJ2-1; TRBD2 aligns across 9 bases. Per germline, CDR1 LGHDT and CDR2 YNNKEL (reference sequence). The CDR3 runs to 15 residues. The V segment lost 3 bases and the J segment 8 bases; nucleotides outside the gene matches: 8. CDR3 nucleotide sequence: TGTGCCAGCAGCCAGGGACTAGCATCCGTCTATGAGCAGTTCTTC. Its translation is CASSQGLASVYEQFF.